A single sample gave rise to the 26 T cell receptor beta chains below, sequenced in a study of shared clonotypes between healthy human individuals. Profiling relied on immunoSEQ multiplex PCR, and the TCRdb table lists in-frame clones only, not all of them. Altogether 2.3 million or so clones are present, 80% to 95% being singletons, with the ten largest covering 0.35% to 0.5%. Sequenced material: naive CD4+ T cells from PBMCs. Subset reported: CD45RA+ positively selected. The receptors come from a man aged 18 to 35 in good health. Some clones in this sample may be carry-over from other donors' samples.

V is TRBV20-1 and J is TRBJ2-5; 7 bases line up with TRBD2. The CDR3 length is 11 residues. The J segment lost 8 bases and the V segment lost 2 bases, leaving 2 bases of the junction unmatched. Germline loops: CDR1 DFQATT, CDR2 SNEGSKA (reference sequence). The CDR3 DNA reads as TGCAGTGCTAGACTAGCGGATACCCAGTACTTC. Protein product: CSARLADTQYF.

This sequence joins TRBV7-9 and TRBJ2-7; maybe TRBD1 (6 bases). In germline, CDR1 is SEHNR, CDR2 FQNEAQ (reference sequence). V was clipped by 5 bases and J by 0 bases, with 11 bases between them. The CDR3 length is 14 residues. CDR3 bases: TGTGCCAGCAGCCTAGGACAGAGCTCCTACGAGCAGTACTTC. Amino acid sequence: CASSLGQSSYEQYF. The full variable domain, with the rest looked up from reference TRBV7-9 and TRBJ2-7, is DTGVSQNPRHKITKRGQNVTFRCDPISEHNRLYWYRQTLGQGPEFLTYFQNEAQLEKSRLLSDRFSAERPKGSFSTLEIQRTEQGDSAMYLCASSLGQSSYEQYFGPGTRLTVT.

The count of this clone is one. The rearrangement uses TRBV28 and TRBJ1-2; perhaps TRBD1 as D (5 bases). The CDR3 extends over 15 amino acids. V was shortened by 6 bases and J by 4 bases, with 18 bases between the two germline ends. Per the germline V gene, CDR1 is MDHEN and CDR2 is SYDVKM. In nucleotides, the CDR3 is TGTGCCAGCAGACAAAGGGGTTCCTTTGGCTATGGCTACACCTTC. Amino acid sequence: CASRQRGSFGYGYTF.

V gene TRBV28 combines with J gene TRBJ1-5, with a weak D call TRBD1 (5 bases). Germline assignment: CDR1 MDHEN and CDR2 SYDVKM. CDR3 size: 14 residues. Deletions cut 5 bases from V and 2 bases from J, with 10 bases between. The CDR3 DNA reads TGTGCCAGCAGTCCCCAGGGTCGCAATCAGCCCCAGCATTTT. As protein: CASSPQGRNQPQHF.

CDR3 bases: TGTGCCAGCAGCTCGGGGGTATCGACAGCCACAGATACGCAGTATTTT. It translates to CASSSGVSTATDTQYF. The V call is TRBV11-3, the J call TRBJ2-3; perhaps TRBD2 as D (6 bases). CDR1 and CDR2 from the germline V gene are SGHNT and YENEEA. The CDR3 is made up of 16 amino acids. Trimming removed 4 bases at V and 2 bases at J, with 16 bases between.

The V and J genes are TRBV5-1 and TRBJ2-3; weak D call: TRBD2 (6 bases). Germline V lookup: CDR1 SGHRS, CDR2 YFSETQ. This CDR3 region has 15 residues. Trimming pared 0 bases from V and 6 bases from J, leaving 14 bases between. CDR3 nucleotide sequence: TGCGCCAGCAGCTTGGCTGCGGGAATCGGCGATACGCAGTATTTT. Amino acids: CASSLAAGIGDTQYF.

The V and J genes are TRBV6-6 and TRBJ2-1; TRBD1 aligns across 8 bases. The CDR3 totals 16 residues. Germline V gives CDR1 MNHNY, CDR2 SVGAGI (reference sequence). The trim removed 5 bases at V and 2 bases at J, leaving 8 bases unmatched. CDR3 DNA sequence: TGTGCCAGCAGTCCCGGACAGGGAGGCACCTACAATGAGCAGTTCTTC. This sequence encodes CASSPGQGGTYNEQFF.

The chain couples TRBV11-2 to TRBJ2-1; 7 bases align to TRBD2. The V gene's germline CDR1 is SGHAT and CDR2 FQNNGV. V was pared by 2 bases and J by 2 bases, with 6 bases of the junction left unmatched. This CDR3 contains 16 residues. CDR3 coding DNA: TGTGCCAGCAGCTTACCCTCGGCGGGAGCCTACAATGAGCAGTTCTTC. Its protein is CASSLPSAGAYNEQFF.

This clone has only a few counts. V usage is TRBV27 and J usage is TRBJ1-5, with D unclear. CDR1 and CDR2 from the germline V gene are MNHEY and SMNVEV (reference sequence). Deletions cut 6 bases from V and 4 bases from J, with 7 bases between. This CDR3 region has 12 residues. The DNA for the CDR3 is TGTGCCAGCAGATTGCAAAATCAGCCCCAGCATTTT. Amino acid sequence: CASRLQNQPQHF.

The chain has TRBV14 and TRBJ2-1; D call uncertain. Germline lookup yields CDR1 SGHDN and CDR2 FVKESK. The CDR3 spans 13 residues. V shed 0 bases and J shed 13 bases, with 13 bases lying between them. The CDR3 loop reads CASSQDLIQRQFF. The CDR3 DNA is TGTGCCAGCAGCCAAGATCTGATTCAGCGTCAGTTCTTC.

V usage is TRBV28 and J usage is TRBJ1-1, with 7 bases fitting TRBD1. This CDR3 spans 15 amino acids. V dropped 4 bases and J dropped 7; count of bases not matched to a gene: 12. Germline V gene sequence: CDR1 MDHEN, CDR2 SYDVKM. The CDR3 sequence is CASSSTGAGGIEAFF. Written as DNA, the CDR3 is TGTGCCAGCAGTTCCACAGGGGCCGGCGGGATTGAAGCTTTCTTT.

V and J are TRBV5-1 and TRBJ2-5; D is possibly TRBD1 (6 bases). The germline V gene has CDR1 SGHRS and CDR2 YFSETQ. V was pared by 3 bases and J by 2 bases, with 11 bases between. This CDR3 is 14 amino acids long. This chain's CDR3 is CASSWDILQETQYF. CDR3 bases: TGCGCCAGCAGCTGGGACATACTTCAAGAGACCCAGTACTTC.

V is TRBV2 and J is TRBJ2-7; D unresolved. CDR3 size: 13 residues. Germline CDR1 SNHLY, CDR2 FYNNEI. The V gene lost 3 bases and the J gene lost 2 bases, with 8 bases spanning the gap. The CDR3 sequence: CASSESHTYEQYF. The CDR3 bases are TGTGCCAGCAGTGAGTCACACACCTACGAGCAGTACTTC. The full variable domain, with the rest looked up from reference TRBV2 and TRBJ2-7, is EPEVTQTPSHQVTQMGQEVILRCVPISNHLYFYWYRQILGQKVEFLVSFYNNEISEKSEIFDDQFSVERPDGSNFTLKIRSTKLEDSAMYFCASSESHTYEQYFGPGTRLTVT.

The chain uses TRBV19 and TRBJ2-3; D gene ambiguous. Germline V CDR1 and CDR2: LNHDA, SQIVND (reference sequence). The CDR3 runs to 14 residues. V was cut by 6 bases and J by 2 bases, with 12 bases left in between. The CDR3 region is CASRIADPTDTQYF. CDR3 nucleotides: TGTGCCAGTAGAATTGCGGACCCCACAGATACGCAGTATTTT.

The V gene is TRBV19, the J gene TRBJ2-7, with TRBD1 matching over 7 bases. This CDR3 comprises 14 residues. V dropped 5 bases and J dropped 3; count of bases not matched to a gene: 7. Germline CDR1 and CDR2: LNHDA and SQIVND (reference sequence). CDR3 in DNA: TGTGCCAGTAGTTCATGGACAGGTTACTACGAGCAGTACTTC. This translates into CASSSWTGYYEQYF.

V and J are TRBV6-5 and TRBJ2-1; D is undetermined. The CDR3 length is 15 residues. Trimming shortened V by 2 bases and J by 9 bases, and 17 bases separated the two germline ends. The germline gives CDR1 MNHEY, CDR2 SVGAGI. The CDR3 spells CASSYGQRQLTEQFF. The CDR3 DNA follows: TGTGCCAGCAGTTACGGGCAGAGACAATTAACTGAGCAGTTCTTC.

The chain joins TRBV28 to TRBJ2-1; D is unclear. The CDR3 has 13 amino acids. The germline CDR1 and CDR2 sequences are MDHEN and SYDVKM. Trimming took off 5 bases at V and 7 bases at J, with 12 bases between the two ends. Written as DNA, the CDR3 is TGTGCCAGCAGTGATTTACTACGAAATGAGCAGTTCTTC. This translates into CASSDLLRNEQFF.

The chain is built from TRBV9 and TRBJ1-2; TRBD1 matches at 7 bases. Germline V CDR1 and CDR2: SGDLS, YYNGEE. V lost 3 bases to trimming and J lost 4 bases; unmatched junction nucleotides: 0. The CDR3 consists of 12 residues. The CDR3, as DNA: TGTGCCAGCAGCGGGGACAGCTATGGCTACACCTTC. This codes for CASSGDSYGYTF. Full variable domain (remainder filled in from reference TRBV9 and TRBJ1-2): DSGVTQTPKHLITATGQRVTLRCSPRSGDLSVYWYQQSLDQGLQFLIQYYNGEERAKGNILERFSAQQFPDLHSELNLSSLELGDSALYFCASSGDSYGYTFGSGTRLTVV.

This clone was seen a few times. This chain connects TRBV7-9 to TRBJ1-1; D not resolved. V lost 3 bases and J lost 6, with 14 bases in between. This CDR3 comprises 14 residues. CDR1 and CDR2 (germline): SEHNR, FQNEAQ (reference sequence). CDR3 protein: CASSFGLAFAEAFF. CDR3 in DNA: TGTGCCAGCAGCTTCGGACTCGCCTTTGCTGAAGCTTTCTTT.

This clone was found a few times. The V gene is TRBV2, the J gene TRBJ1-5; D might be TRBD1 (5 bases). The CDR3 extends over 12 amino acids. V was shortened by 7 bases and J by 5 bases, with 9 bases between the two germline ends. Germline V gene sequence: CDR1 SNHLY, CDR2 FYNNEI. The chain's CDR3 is CASNQGYQPQHF. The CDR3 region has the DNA TGTGCCAGCAACCAGGGTTATCAGCCCCAGCATTTT.

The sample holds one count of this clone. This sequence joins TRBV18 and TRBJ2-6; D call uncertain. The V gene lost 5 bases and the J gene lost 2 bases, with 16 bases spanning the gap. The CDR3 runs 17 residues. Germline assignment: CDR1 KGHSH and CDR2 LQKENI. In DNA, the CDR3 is TGTGCCAGCTCAACGACAAGAGGAGTTACTGGGGCCAACGTCCTGACTTTC. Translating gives CASSTTRGVTGANVLTF.

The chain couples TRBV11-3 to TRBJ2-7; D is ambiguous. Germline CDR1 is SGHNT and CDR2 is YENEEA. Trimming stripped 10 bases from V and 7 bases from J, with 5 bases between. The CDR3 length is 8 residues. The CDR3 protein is CATKEQYF. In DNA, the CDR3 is TGTGCCACCAAGGAGCAGTACTTC.

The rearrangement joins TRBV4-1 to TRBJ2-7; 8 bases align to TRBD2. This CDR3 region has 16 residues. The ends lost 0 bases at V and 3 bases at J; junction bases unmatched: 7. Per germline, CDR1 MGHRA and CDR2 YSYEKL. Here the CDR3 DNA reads TGCGCCAGCAGCCAAGAACGGGGCGGGGGGAACTACGAGCAGTACTTC. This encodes CASSQERGGGNYEQYF.

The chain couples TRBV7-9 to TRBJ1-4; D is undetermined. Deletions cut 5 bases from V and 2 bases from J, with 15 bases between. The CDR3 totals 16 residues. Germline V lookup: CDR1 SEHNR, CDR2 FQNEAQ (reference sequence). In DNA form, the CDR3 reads TGTGCCAGCAGCCCTTTAGGGTGGAGTACTAATGAAAAACTGTTTTTT. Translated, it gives CASSPLGWSTNEKLFF.

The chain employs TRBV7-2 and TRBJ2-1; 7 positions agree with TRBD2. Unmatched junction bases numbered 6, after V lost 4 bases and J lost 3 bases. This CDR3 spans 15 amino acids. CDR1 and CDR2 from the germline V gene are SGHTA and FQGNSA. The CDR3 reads CASSSLRGGYNEQFF. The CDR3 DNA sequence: TGTGCCAGCAGCTCGCTTCGCGGGGGCTACAATGAGCAGTTCTTC.

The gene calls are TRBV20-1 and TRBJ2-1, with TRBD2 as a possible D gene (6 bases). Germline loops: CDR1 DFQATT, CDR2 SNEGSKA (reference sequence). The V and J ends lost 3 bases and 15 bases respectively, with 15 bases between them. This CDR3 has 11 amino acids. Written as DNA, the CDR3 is TGCAGTGCTAGGAATGCGGGATCAGGGTTCTTC. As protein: CSARNAGSGFF.